What follows are 2 T cell receptor beta chains derived from one specimen sequenced in a study of shared clonotypes between healthy human individuals. Sequenced by immunoSEQ multiplex PCR; TCRdb stores in-frame clones only, minus some. Among about 600,000 clones, roughly 97% were seen once, and the ten largest hold roughly 0.05%. Sequencing was performed on naive CD4+ T cells sorted from blood. Subset noted: CD45RA+ positively selected. The receptors derive from a woman younger than 45 in good health.

V gene TRBV6-5 combines with J gene TRBJ1-2; D might be TRBD1 (5 bases). Germline CDR1 MNHEY, CDR2 SVGAGI. Trimming took 2 bases from V and 7 from J, leaving 17 bases between them. The CDR3 extends over 15 amino acids. The CDR3 DNA reads TGTGCCAGCAGTTACGGCAGGGAGCGCCCTACTGGCTACACCTTC. Amino acids: CASSYGRERPTGYTF.

This chain connects TRBV6-1 to TRBJ2-5, with 15 bases lining up with TRBD2. The V segment lost 7 bases and the J segment 7 bases; nucleotides outside the gene matches: 7. Germline V gives CDR1 MNHNS, CDR2 SASEGT. The CDR3 is made up of 15 amino acids. The DNA for the CDR3 is TGTGCCAGCACGGGACTAGCGGGAGGCGCCGGGACCCAGTACTTC. Translating gives CASTGLAGGAGTQYF.